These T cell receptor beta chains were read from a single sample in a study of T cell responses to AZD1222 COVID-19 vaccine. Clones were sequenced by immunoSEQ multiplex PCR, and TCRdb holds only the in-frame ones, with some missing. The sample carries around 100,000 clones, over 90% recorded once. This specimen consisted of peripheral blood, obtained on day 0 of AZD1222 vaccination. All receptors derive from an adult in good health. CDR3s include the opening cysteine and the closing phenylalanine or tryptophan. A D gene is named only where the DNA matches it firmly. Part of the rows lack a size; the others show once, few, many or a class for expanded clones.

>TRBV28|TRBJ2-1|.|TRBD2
CASTPSGRYKFQFF
TGTGCCAGCACCCCTAGCGGGAGATATAAATTCCAGTTCTTC
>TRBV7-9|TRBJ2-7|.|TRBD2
CASSFALAGVDEQYF
TGTGCCAGCAGCTTCGCCCTAGCGGGAGTAGACGAGCAGTACTTC
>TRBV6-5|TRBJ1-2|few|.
CASSYMGPEYGYTF
TGTGCCAGCAGTTACATGGGACCGGAATATGGCTACACCTTC
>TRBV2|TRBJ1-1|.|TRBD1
CASSDRQGLGTEAFF
TGTGCCAGCAGTGACCGACAGGGCTTGGGCACTGAAGCTTTCTTT
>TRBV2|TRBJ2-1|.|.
CARGRAGEQFF
TGTGCCAGGGGGAGAGCCGGTGAGCAGTTCTTC
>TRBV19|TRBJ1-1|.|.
CASTRVGQPITGAFF
TGTGCCAGTACGAGAGTAGGGCAGCCTATCACGGGGGCTTTCTTT
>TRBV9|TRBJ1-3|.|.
CASRAREGNTIYF
TGTGCCAGCAGGGCCAGGGAGGGAAACACCATATATTTT
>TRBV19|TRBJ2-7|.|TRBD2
CASSSLARNYEQYF
TGTGCCAGTAGCTCACTAGCGCGGAACTACGAGCAGTACTTC
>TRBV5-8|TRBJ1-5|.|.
CASRAPWDHSNQPQHF
TGTGCCAGCCGAGCGCCCTGGGATCATAGCAATCAGCCCCAGCATTTT
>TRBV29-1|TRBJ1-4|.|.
CSVEGVAGEKLFF
TGCAGCGTTGAGGGTGTTGCAGGGGAAAAACTGTTTTTT
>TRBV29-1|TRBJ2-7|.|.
CSGSQGRVSEQYF
TGCAGCGGCTCACAGGGAAGGGTATCCGAGCAGTACTTC
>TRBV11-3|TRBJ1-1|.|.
CASNPGAANTEAFF
TGTGCCAGCAACCCAGGGGCCGCGAACACTGAAGCTTTCTTT
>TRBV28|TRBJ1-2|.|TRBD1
CASRGDGQGSDGYTF
TGTGCCAGCAGAGGGGATGGACAGGGTTCGGACGGCTACACCTTC
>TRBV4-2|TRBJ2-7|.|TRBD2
CASSQTASGTYEQYF
TGTGCCAGCAGCCAAACGGCTAGCGGAACCTACGAGCAGTACTTC
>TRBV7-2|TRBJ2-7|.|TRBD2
CASNEAGEYEQYF
TGTGCCAGCAACGAAGCGGGAGAATACGAGCAGTACTTC
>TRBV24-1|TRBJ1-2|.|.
CATSDFYTRSGYTF
TGTGCCACCAGTGATTTTTACACTCGGAGTGGCTACACCTTC